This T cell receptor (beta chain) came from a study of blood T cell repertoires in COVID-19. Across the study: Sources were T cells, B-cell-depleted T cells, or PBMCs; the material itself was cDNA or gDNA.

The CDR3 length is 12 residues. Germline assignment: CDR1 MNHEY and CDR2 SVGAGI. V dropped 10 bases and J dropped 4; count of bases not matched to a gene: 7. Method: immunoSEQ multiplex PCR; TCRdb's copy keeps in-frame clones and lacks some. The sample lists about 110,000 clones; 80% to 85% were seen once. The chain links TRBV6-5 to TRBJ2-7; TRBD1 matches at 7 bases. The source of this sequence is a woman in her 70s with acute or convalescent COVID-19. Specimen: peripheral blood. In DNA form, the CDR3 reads TGTGCCACGTTTGACAGGGTATACGAGCAGTACTTC. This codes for CATFDRVYEQYF.